The 27 T cell receptor beta chains given below trace back to one sample, sequenced in a study of T cells after somatic rescue of genetic block. This table comes from immunoSEQ multiplex PCR, and its TCRdb copy is limited to in-frame clones, with some not included. The table records roughly 55,000 clones, 90% to 97% of them present only once. The sample consisted of peripheral blood mononuclear cells (PBMCs). These receptors all stem from a child under three years old.

The chain links TRBV27 to TRBJ1-2; D ambiguous. The V end lost 0 bases, the J end lost 0 bases, and 2 bases lay between the germline ends. The CDR3 totals 13 residues. Germline CDR1 MNHEY, CDR2 SMNVEV (reference sequence). CDR3 bases: TGTGCCAGCAGTTTATCAGCTAACTATGGCTACACCTTC. It is translated as CASSLSANYGYTF.

The chain recombines TRBV4-1 with TRBJ1-1; D is uncertain. Trimming removed 0 bases at V and 11 bases at J, with 10 bases between. This CDR3 spans 12 amino acids. Looked up from germline, CDR1 is MGHRA and CDR2 is YSYEKL. The CDR3 DNA sequence: TGCGCCAGCAGCCAAGATTGGGAAAAGGCTTTCTTT. This gives the protein CASSQDWEKAFF.

CDR3 sequence reads: CASSYSRISGNTIYF. The CDR3 DNA reads as TGTGCCAGCAGTTACTCGCGCATCTCTGGAAACACCATATATTTT. The rearrangement joins TRBV6-5 to TRBJ1-3; D ambiguous. The germline V and J ends were trimmed by 0 bases and 0 bases, with 6 bases remaining between them. Per germline, CDR1 MNHEY and CDR2 SVGAGI. The CDR3 runs to 15 residues.

In the case of this clone: This CDR3 is also generated by other DNA sequences in the sample. The rearrangement links TRBV19 to TRBJ2-7; D unclear. V was pared by 3 bases and J by 4 bases, with 4 bases between. Germline CDR1 reads LNHDA; CDR2 reads SQIVND (reference sequence). This CDR3 comprises 11 residues. This CDR3 reads CASSMGYEQYF. The CDR3 nucleotides read TGTGCCAGTAGTATGGGATACGAGCAGTACTTC.

The count of this clone is one. The chain has TRBV6-4 and TRBJ2-7; 10 nucleotides agree with TRBD2. The length of the CDR3 is 16 residues. In germline, CDR1 is MRHNA, CDR2 SNTAGT. Trimming at V came to 8 bases and at J to 3 bases, leaving 13 bases not matched to a gene. The CDR3 nucleotides are TGTGCCAGCCCGGGGCTTGGACTAGCGGTTCGCTACGAGCAGTACTTC. Residues: CASPGLGLAVRYEQYF.

On this clone itself: Germline is not matched at one junction end, which may reflect a read error. The genes are TRBV18 and TRBJ2-1; 7 bases match TRBD2. This CDR3 is 15 amino acids long. Looked up from germline, CDR1 is KGHSH and CDR2 is LQKENI. The CDR3 DNA sequence: TGTGCCAGCTCTCCACTAGCGAGCTCCTACAATGAGCAGTTCTTC. Translated: CASSPLASSYNEQFF.

The chain uses TRBV21-1 and TRBJ2-2; the table calls TRBD1, which could not be checked here. TRBV21-1 is flagged as a pseudogene. This CDR3 is 16 amino acids long. In nucleotides, the CDR3 is TGTGCCAGCAGCTTCGGACAGGGACCAGACACCGGGGAGCTGTTTTTT. It is translated as CASSFGQGPDTGELFF.

The chain has TRBV7-9 and TRBJ1-2; D unresolved. V was pared by 1 base and J by 6 bases, with 9 bases between. CDR1 and CDR2 from the germline V gene are SEHNR and FQNEAQ (reference sequence). The CDR3 is made up of 13 amino acids. CDR3 residues: CASSLVGENGYTF. The CDR3 DNA sequence: TGTGCCAGCAGCTTAGTTGGGGAAAATGGCTACACCTTC.

The V call is TRBV28, the J call TRBJ2-2, with TRBD2 matching 8 bases. CDR1 MDHEN and CDR2 SYDVKM come from the germline V gene. Germline trimming cut 4 bases from V and 5 bases from J; bases unmatched to any gene: 9. The CDR3 consists of 16 residues. CDR3 sequence: CASSSLIRLATGELFF. The DNA for the CDR3 is TGTGCCAGCAGTTCCCTAATCCGACTAGCGACCGGGGAGCTGTTTTTT.

This chain uses TRBV2 with TRBJ2-4, with TRBD2 as a possible D gene (5 bases). The CDR3 runs to 14 residues. Trimming took off 6 bases at V and 3 bases at J, with 12 bases between the two ends. The germline V gene encodes CDR1 SNHLY and CDR2 FYNNEI. CDR3 amino acids: CASRWEMGKNIQYF. Written as DNA, the CDR3 is TGTGCCAGCAGGTGGGAGATGGGCAAAAACATTCAGTACTTC.

V gene TRBV27 combines with J gene TRBJ2-3; 10 bases agree with TRBD2. Trimming at V came to 4 bases and at J to 8 bases, leaving 9 bases not matched to a gene. The CDR3 spans 15 residues. Germline CDR1 MNHEY, CDR2 SMNVEV (reference sequence). CDR3 DNA: TGTGCCAGCAGTTCACTAGCGGGATCGGGAAGTACGCAGTATTTT. This sequence encodes CASSSLAGSGSTQYF.

The chain is built from TRBV11-2 and TRBJ2-7, with D tentatively TRBD1 (6 bases). Between the trimmed V and J ends, which lost 5 bases and 4 bases, there was a span of 12 bases. From germline, CDR1 is SGHAT and CDR2 FQNNGV. There are 13 residues in the CDR3. The CDR3 DNA reads TGTGCCAGCAGCCCCCGCGGACAGTACGAGCAGTACTTC. This encodes CASSPRGQYEQYF.

The chain has TRBV4-1 and TRBJ2-3, with 7 bases aligning to TRBD2. Germline values: CDR1 MGHRA, CDR2 YSYEKL. The CDR3 is 16 amino acids. Trimming removed 4 bases from V and 0 bases from J; junction bases left unmatched: 7. The CDR3 sequence is CASSRQSGTSTDTQYF. The CDR3 region has the DNA TGCGCCAGCAGCCGACAAAGCGGGACTAGCACAGATACGCAGTATTTT.

This chain uses TRBV28 with TRBJ2-1; D is unresolved. Trimming shortened V by 10 bases and J by 0 bases, and 16 bases separated the two germline ends. Germline CDR1 reads MDHEN; CDR2 reads SYDVKM. This CDR3 region has 15 residues. The CDR3 reads CATLRPPSSYNEQFF. CDR3 nucleotide sequence: TGTGCCACCCTCAGACCCCCGAGCTCCTACAATGAGCAGTTCTTC.

This clone was detected once. This rearrangement joins TRBV23-1 to TRBJ2-7; 7 positions match TRBD1. TRBV23-1 is marked as an open reading frame, function uncertain. The CDR3 covers 12 residues. Germline trimming cut 2 bases from V and 6 bases from J; bases unmatched to any gene: 1. The DNA for the CDR3 is TGCGCCAGCAGTCAAAGGACAGGCGAGCAGTACTTC. This gives the protein CASSQRTGEQYF.

A single count supports this clone. The V and J genes are TRBV21-1 and TRBJ2-1; the table's D call, TRBD2, was not checked against the DNA. TRBV21-1 is a pseudogene segment. The CDR3 runs to 22 residues. CDR3 amino acids: CASSNSITTSGRGGSSYNEQFF. In nucleotides, the CDR3 is TGTGCCAGCAGCAATTCCATCACGACTAGCGGGAGAGGGGGGTCCTCCTACAATGAGCAGTTCTTC.

The gene calls are TRBV5-1 and TRBJ2-7; 12 nucleotides align to TRBD2. The CDR3 has 14 amino acids. Germline assignment: CDR1 SGHRS and CDR2 YFSETQ. The junction had 3 bases not matched to a gene; V was cut back by 2 bases and J by 6 bases. CDR3 nucleotides: TGCGCCAGCAGCTTAGCGACTAGCGGGAGCGAGCAGTACTTC. As protein: CASSLATSGSEQYF. The variable domain in full, with the rest retrieved from reference TRBV5-1 and TRBJ2-7, is KAGVTQTPRYLIKTRGQQVTLSCSPISGHRSVSWYQQTPGQGLQFLFEYFSETQRNKGNFPGRFSGRQFSNSRSEMNVSTLELGDSALYLCASSLATSGSEQYFGPGTRLTVT.

This chain joins TRBV6-5 and TRBJ1-6; maybe TRBD1 (5 bases). Trimming took 2 bases from V and 0 from J, leaving 5 bases between them. The CDR3 consists of 15 residues. The germline CDR1 and CDR2 sequences are MNHEY and SVGAGI. The CDR3, as DNA: TGTGCCAGCAGTTACAGGGGCTCCTATAATTCACCCCTCCACTTT. Protein sequence: CASSYRGSYNSPLHF.

The chain employs TRBV28 and TRBJ2-2, with TRBD1 identical over 11 bases. The CDR3 consists of 15 residues. V shed 5 bases, J shed 4 bases, and the junction held 3 bases outside the gene matches. From germline, CDR1 is MDHEN and CDR2 SYDVKM. In DNA, the CDR3 is TGTGCCAGCAGTCCCGGGACAGGGGGCACCGGGGAGCTGTTTTTT. The encoded protein is CASSPGTGGTGELFF.

The chain combines TRBV19 with TRBJ1-5; D possibly corresponds to TRBD1 (5 bases). The CDR3 consists of 15 residues. CDR1 and CDR2 from the germline V gene are LNHDA and SQIVND (reference sequence). V dropped 6 bases and J dropped 4 bases, with 16 bases sitting between them. This CDR3 is CASRGRLGVNQPQHF. The DNA of the CDR3 is TGTGCCAGTAGAGGCAGACTAGGGGTTAATCAGCCCCAGCATTTT.

The chain employs TRBV11-3 and TRBJ2-2; TRBD2 matches 14 bases. Germline CDR1 SGHNT, CDR2 YENEEA. The J segment lost 6 bases and the V segment lost 3 bases, leaving 0 bases of the junction unmatched. The CDR3 extends over 15 amino acids. The CDR3 loop is CASSLGLAGAGELFF. CDR3 nucleotides: TGTGCCAGCAGCTTGGGACTAGCGGGAGCCGGGGAGCTGTTTTTT.

This chain uses TRBV2 with TRBJ1-5, with 8 bases matching TRBD1. This CDR3 region has 16 residues. J lost 3 bases, V lost 5 bases, and 9 bases had no gene match. Germline loops: CDR1 SNHLY, CDR2 FYNNEI. CDR3: CASSRTGLAYNQPQHF. The CDR3, as DNA: TGTGCCAGCAGTCGGACAGGGCTTGCCTACAATCAGCCCCAGCATTTT.

The chain uses TRBV27 and TRBJ1-5; D possibly corresponds to TRBD1 (5 bases). Trimming cost V 3 bases and J 7 bases, with 10 bases left between them. This CDR3 is 13 amino acids long. Germline CDR1 reads MNHEY; CDR2 reads SMNVEV (reference sequence). Here the CDR3 reads CASSFRVGQPQHF. As DNA, the CDR3 is TGTGCCAGCAGTTTCAGGGTAGGGCAGCCCCAGCATTTT.

The chain employs TRBV4-2 and TRBJ2-2; 11 nucleotides line up with TRBD2. V shed 0 bases and J 4 bases; nucleotides not matched to a gene: 4. There are 17 residues in the CDR3. CDR1 is LGHNA and CDR2 is YNFKEQ in the germline V gene. CDR3 DNA sequence: TGTGCCAGCAGCCAAGATGTGGGACTAGCGGCCACCGGGGAGCTGTTTTTT. Its translation: CASSQDVGLAATGELFF.

On this clone: The junction differs from germline at one of its ends, possibly a read error. The gene calls are TRBV27 and TRBJ1-6; maybe TRBD1 (5 bases). The CDR3 spans 15 residues. The germline V gene has CDR1 MNHEY and CDR2 SMNVEV (reference sequence). This CDR3 reads CAGSLRTTYNSPLHF. Here the CDR3 DNA reads TGTGCCGGCAGTTTGAGGACAACCTATAATTCACCCCTCCACTTT.

The CDR3 here is CASSQDGTATGEKLFF. In DNA form, the CDR3 reads TGCGCCAGCAGCCAAGATGGCACAGCCACAGGTGAAAAACTGTTTTTT. The chain recombines TRBV4-1 with TRBJ1-4, with TRBD1 as a possible D gene (5 bases). Per germline, CDR1 MGHRA and CDR2 YSYEKL. Between the trimmed V and J ends, which lost 0 bases and 7 bases, there was a span of 15 bases. The CDR3 is made up of 16 amino acids.

The chain employs TRBV15 and TRBJ2-4; 10 bases match TRBD1. This CDR3 has 15 amino acids. The V gene end was trimmed by 5 bases and the J gene end by 1 base; junction bases not matched to a gene: 2. Germline V gene lookup returns CDR1 LNHNV and CDR2 YYDKDF (reference sequence). CDR3 DNA sequence: TGTGCCACCAGCCTGGGACAGGGGGCCAAAAACATTCAGTACTTC. Translation: CATSLGQGAKNIQYF.